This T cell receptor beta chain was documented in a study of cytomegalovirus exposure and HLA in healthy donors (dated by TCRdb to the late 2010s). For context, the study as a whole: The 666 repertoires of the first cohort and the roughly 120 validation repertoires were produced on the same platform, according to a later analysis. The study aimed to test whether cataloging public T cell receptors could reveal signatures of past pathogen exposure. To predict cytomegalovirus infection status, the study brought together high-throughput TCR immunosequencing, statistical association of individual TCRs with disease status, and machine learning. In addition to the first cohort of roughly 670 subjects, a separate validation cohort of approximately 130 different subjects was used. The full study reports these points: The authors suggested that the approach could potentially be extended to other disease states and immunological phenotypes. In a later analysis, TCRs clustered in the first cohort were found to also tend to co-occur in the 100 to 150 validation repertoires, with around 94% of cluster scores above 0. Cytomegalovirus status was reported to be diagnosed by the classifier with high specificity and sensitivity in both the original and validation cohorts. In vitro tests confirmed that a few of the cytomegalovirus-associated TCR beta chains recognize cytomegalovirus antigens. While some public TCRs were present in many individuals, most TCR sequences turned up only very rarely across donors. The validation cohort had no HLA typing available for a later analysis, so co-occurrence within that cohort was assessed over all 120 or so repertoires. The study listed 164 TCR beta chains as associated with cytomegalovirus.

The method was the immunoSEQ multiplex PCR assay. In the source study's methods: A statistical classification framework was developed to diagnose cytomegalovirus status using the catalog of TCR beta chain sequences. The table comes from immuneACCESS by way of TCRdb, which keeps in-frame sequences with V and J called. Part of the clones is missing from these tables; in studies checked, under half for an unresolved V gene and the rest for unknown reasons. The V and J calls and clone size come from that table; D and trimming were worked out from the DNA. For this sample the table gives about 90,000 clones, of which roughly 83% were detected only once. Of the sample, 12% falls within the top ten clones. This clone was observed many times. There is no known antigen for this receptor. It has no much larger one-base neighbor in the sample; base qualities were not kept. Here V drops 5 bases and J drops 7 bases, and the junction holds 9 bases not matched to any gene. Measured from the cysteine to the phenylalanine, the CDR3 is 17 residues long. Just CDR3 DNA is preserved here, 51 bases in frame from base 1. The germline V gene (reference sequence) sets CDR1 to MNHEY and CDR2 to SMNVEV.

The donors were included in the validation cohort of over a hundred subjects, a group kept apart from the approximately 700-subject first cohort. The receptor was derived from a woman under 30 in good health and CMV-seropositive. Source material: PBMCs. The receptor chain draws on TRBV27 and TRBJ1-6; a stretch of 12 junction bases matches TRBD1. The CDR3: CASSPTGTGGRNSPLHF. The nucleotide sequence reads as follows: TGTGCCAGCAGTCCTACCGGGACAGGGGGCAGGAATTCACCCCTCCACTTT.